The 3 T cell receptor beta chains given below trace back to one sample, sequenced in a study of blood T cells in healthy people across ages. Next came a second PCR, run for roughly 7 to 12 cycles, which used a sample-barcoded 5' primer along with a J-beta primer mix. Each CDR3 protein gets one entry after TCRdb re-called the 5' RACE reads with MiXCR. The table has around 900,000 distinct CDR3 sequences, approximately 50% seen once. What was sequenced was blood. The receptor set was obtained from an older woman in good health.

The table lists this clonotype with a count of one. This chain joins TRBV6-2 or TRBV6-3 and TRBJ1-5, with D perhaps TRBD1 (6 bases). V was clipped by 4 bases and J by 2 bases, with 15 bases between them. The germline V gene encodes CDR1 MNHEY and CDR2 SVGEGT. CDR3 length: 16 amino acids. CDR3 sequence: CASSSQTSGGNQPQHF. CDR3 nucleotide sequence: TGTGCCAGCAGTTCACAAACCTCAGGGGGCAATCAGCCCCAGCATTTT.

The DNA for the CDR3 is TGTGCCAGCAGTGGGCTAGCAGGAAACATTCAGTACTTC. Its protein is CASSGLAGNIQYF. The chain uses TRBV2 and TRBJ2-4; possibly TRBD2 for D (5 bases). Germline V gene lookup returns CDR1 SNHLY and CDR2 FYNNEI. V was pared by 4 bases and J by 6 bases, with 10 bases between. The CDR3 length is 13 residues.

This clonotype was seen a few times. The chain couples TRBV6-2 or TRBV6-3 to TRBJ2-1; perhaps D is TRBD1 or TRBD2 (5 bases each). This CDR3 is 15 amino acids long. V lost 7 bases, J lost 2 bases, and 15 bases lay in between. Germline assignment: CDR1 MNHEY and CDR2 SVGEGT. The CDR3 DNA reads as TGTGCCAGCACAACCGGGACGGATGCCTACAATGAGCAGTTCTTC. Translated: CASTTGTDAYNEQFF.